The clone carrying this T cell receptor beta chain was observed a few times. The data are from a study of T-cell reconstitution after alpha-beta-depleted transplantation in children. The CDR3 spans 13 residues. Trimming took 7 bases from V and 8 from J, leaving 17 bases between them. Unique molecular identifiers were built into the TCRbeta library. MiXCR, run by TCRdb on the PCR reads, gives a single entry per CDR3 protein. This repertoire shows about 270,000 distinct CDR3 sequences, more than 8% found once; its top ten account for 9.5% to 13%. This chain uses TRBV12-3 or TRBV12-4 with TRBJ1-1; D remains unclear. The TCR originated in a human donor who donated a stem cell graft to a child with SCID. Source: PBMCs from the stem cell graft donor, taken from the stem cell graft. This CDR3 reads CASTLPPNSEAFF. The CDR3 nucleotides are TGTGCCAGCACCCTACCCCCCAACTCCGAAGCTTTCTTT.